What follows are 13 T cell receptor beta chains derived from one specimen sequenced in a study of regulatory T cells in long-lasting Graves disease. Time point here: newly diagnosed GD, antithyroid drugs for less than 3 months. After RNA was extracted from PBMCs, the TCR library was made from it. Researchers made TCR beta libraries by using iRepertoire HTBI primers and running Arm-PCR on CDR3 regions. Each CDR3 protein is one row after TCRdb ran MiXCR on the multiplex PCR reads. The table lists some 250,000 distinct CDR3 sequences, under 20% of them singletons. Another study also made use of these data, one on T cells in Graves' hyperthyroidism and ophthalmopathy.

The specimen comprised peripheral blood mononuclear cells (PBMCs), sampled at new diagnosis, from a patient treated with antithyroid drugs. The receptors shown here come from a woman aged 30 to 39 with Graves disease.

Ten or more counts support this clonotype. V gene TRBV9 combines with J gene TRBJ1-1; no clear D gene. V lost 7 bases and J lost 4, with 14 bases in between. Germline CDR1 SGDLS, CDR2 YYNGEE. The CDR3 is made up of 13 amino acids. CDR3 DNA: TGTGCCAGCGAGTCGCCTTCGGGCACTGAAGCTTTCTTT. Protein sequence: CASESPSGTEAFF.

This clonotype was recorded at least ten times. This sequence joins TRBV12-3 or TRBV12-4 and TRBJ1-1, with 8 bases matching TRBD1. V was pared by 6 bases and J by 6 bases, with 6 bases of the junction left unmatched. This CDR3 has 13 amino acids. The CDR3 here is CASSLTGVPEAFF. The CDR3 region has the DNA TGTGCCAGCAGCCTGACAGGGGTCCCTGAAGCTTTCTTT.

This clonotype came up many times. The V call is TRBV3-1, the J call TRBJ2-2; either TRBD1 or TRBD2 may fit D (5 bases each). Trimming took 4 bases from V and 6 from J, leaving 18 bases between them. The CDR3 totals 16 residues. Germline CDR1 reads LGHDT; CDR2 reads YNNKEL (reference sequence). The CDR3 DNA is TGTGCCAGCAGCCGGGCGATGGGGGTAGATTCCGGGGAGCTGTTTTTT. Amino acid sequence: CASSRAMGVDSGELFF.

This clonotype was counted only a few times. The chain couples TRBV19 to TRBJ1-2, with D tentatively TRBD1 (5 bases). Trimming pared 5 bases from V and 2 bases from J, leaving 12 bases between. Germline CDR1 and CDR2: LNHDA and SQIVND (reference sequence). This CDR3 contains 14 residues. The CDR3 spells CASSSGHKNYGYTF. In nucleotides, the CDR3 is TGTGCCAGTAGTTCCGGACACAAGAACTATGGCTACACCTTC.

This clonotype was counted many times. This sequence joins TRBV6-2 or TRBV6-3 and TRBJ2-7; D is possibly TRBD1 (5 bases). Germline CDR1 MNHEY, CDR2 SVGEGT. The CDR3 is 13 amino acids. V was clipped by 2 bases and J by 8 bases, with 13 bases between them. DNA of the CDR3: TGTGCCAGCAGTTACCACTCCCGACAGAAGCAGTACTTC. Its protein product is CASSYHSRQKQYF.

This clonotype appeared many times. V and J are TRBV2 and TRBJ1-5, with 7 bases lining up with TRBD1. Per the germline V gene, CDR1 is SNHLY and CDR2 is FYNNEI. Trimming at V came to 2 bases and at J to 4 bases, leaving 11 bases not matched to a gene. The CDR3 extends over 17 amino acids. Written as DNA, the CDR3 is TGTGCCAGCAGTGAATGGCGGGACAGACCCAGGAATCAGCCCCAGCATTTT. Its protein product is CASSEWRDRPRNQPQHF.

This clonotype was observed at least ten times. V is TRBV9 and J is TRBJ1-2; the D gene is possibly TRBD1 (5 bases). The ends were cut back, 1 base at V and 6 bases at J, with 19 bases in the middle. Germline values: CDR1 SGDLS, CDR2 YYNGEE. There are 16 residues in the CDR3. CDR3 nucleotides: TGTGCCAGCAGCGTATATGGGACCCCGGATAGGGATGGCTACACCTTC. It translates to CASSVYGTPDRDGYTF.

In this sample, this clonotype turned up many times. The V call is TRBV6-1, the J call TRBJ1-2, with D unresolved. The CDR3 consists of 15 residues. Germline CDR1 MNHNS, CDR2 SASEGT. Deletions cut 3 bases from V and 3 bases from J, with 14 bases between. CDR3 amino acids: CASSEILVVDYGYTF. CDR3 DNA sequence: TGTGCCAGCAGTGAGATCCTTGTGGTCGACTATGGCTACACCTTC.

There are a few counts of this clonotype. Since a far larger clone is one base different, this is likely a read error. V is TRBV5-6 and J is TRBJ1-1; maybe TRBD1 (5 bases). Germline-derived CDR1 and CDR2 are SGHDT and YYEEEE. The CDR3 has 14 residues. The CDR3 sequence is CSSSLGGSGTEAFF. The CDR3 DNA follows: TGTTCCAGCAGCTTGGGGGGGTCAGGCACTGAAGCTTTCTTT.

This clonotype has a count of ten or more. V and J are TRBV19 and TRBJ1-4, with 9 nucleotides matching TRBD1. This CDR3 is 16 amino acids long. V shed 7 bases and J 11 bases; nucleotides not matched to a gene: 17. Germline V gene sequence: CDR1 LNHDA, CDR2 SQIVND (reference sequence). CDR3 DNA: TGTGCCAGTACCATCGAGGTGGGACAGGGTGTCGCGAAACTGTTTTTT. It is translated as CASTIEVGQGVAKLFF.

This clonotype has ten or more counts. The J gene is TRBJ1-1, the V gene TRBV15; D not resolved. Per germline, CDR1 LNHNV and CDR2 YYDKDF (reference sequence). The CDR3 has 13 amino acids. Trimming took 3 bases from V and 7 from J, leaving 12 bases between them. The CDR3 region is CATSRSLGVEAFF. The CDR3 DNA reads TGTGCCACCAGCAGGTCCCTAGGTGTTGAAGCTTTCTTT.

This clonotype has just a few counts. The chain recombines TRBV29-1 with TRBJ1-1; D call uncertain. Per the germline V gene, CDR1 is SQVTM and CDR2 is ANQGSEA. V was trimmed by 0 bases and J by 7 bases, leaving 9 bases between them. This CDR3 spans 12 amino acids. The CDR3 reads CSVEDSAFEAFF. CDR3 nucleotides: TGCAGCGTTGAAGATTCCGCTTTTGAAGCTTTCTTT.

This clonotype was counted many times. This chain links TRBV2 with TRBJ1-1; 11 bases are shared with TRBD1. The CDR3 consists of 13 residues. The ends lost 6 bases at V and 7 bases at J; junction bases unmatched: 4. Germline loops: CDR1 SNHLY, CDR2 FYNNEI. CDR3 in DNA: TGTGCCAGCAGCCGGGACAGGGGGGGTGAAGCTTTCTTT. It translates to CASSRDRGGEAFF.